This T cell receptor delta chain originates from a study of gamma-delta chains in newborns, infants, children. Study context: Microbial exposure reportedly drives polyclonal innate γδ T cell expansion after birth.

TCRdb reanalyzed the reads using CATT. This sample has 4,000 to 4,500 delta-chain clones, with about 6.1% found just once. The V and J ends lost 1 base and 1 base, in that order; junction bases with no gene match: 9. The CDR3 is 21 residues long. Germline V lookup: CDR1 GEAIGNYY, CDR2 EKD. The sequencing input was blood. The receptor was derived from a child who was a newborn, infant or young child, either healthy, febrile or measles-vaccinated (not recorded which). The chain is built from TRDV2 and TRDJ3; 13 bases match TRDD3. Written as DNA, the CDR3 is TGTGCCTGTGACACGGTTAACTGGGGGATACGCGCATCCTGGGACACCCGACAGATGTTTTTC. This translates into CACDTVNWGIRASWDTRQMFF.